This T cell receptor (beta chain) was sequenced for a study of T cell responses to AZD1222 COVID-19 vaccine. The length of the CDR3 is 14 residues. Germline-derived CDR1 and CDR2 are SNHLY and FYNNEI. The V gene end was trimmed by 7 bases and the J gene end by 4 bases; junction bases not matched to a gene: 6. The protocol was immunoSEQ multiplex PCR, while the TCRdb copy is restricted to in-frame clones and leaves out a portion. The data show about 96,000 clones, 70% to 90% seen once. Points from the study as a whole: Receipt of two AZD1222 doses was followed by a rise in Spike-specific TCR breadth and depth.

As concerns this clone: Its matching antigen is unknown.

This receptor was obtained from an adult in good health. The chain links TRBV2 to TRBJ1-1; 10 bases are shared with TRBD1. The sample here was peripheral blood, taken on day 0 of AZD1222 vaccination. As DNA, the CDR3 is TGTGCCAGCATTGGGACAGGGGATGCCACTGAAGCTTTCTTT. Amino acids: CASIGTGDATEAFF. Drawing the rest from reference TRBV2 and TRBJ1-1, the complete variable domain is EPEVTQTPSHQVTQMGQEVILRCVPISNHLYFYWYRQILGQKVEFLVSFYNNEISEKSEIFDDQFSVERPDGSNFTLKIRSTKLEDSAMYFCASIGTGDATEAFFGQGTRLTVV.